The clone carrying this TCR beta chain was counted only a few times. Its antigen is unidentified. The data are from a study of identical twins. TCRdb passed the 5' RACE reads through MiXCR, listing each CDR3 protein once. The repertoire consists of roughly 480,000 distinct CDR3 sequences, with roughly 26% occurring once and the leading ten covering 2.9%. CDR3 size: 13 residues. Germline CDR1 is SQVTM and CDR2 is ANQGSEA. Trimming stripped 6 bases from V and 6 bases from J, with 18 bases between. Study-level results: Findings depended on cross-sectional statistics rather than tracking the same donors. Invariant cells of the MAIT and iNKT types might have partly distorted the zero-insertion analyses.

These data were also filed under a second study, of T cells expressing NK-cell markers. In that study: Obtained from sorted CD3+CD56+NKG2C+, CD3+CD56+NKG2C- and CD3+CD56-NKG2C+ T cells were the TCR beta repertoires. Within several experiments, an anti-gamma-delta TCR antibody kept the sorting limited to alpha-beta TCR T cells.

Sequencing used CD4+ T cells sorted from blood. The chain employs TRBV29-1 and TRBJ2-7; possibly TRBD1 for D (5 bases). This sequence was found in a woman in her late teens or twenties in good health. CDR3 in DNA: TGCAGCGTCCTCGAGACAGCGAATGGCGAGCAGTACTTC. Translating gives CSVLETANGEQYF.